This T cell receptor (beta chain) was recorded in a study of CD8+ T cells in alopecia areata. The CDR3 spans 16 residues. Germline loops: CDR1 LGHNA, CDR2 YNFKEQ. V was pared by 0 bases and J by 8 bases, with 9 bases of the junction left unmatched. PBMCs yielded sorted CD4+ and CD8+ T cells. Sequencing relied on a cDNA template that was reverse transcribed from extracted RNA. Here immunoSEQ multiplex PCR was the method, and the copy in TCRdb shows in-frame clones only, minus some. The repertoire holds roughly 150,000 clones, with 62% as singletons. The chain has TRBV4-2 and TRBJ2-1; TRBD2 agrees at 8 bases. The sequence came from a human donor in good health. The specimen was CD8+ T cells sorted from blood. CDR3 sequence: CASSQDPGLVSDEQFF. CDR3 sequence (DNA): TGTGCCAGCAGCCAAGATCCGGGACTAGTCTCCGATGAGCAGTTCTTC.